The 26 T cell receptor beta chains presented below share a single source sample, sequenced in a study of shared T cell receptors in the human thymus. Sequenced by immunoSEQ multiplex PCR; TCRdb stores in-frame clones only, minus some. The table lists 700,000 or so clones, 70% to 90% of them singletons. These sequences were also reported in another study, on human thymus T cells.

The material sequenced was thymocytes. The receptors come from a girl under three years old with a congenital heart defect.

This chain links TRBV25-1 with TRBJ1-5; 8 nucleotides align to TRBD1. The germline CDR1 and CDR2 sequences are MGHDK and SYGVNS. The CDR3 spans 15 residues. Trimming took 1 base from V and 1 from J; bases not matched to a gene: 0. The CDR3 bases are TGTGCCAGCAGTGAATCAGGGGGCAGCAATCAGCCCCAGCATTTT. Its translation is CASSESGGSNQPQHF.

The chain couples TRBV4-3 to TRBJ1-5; no clear D gene. Germline assignment: CDR1 LGHNA and CDR2 YSLEER. Trimming removed 0 bases at V and 7 bases at J, with 16 bases between. The CDR3 extends over 16 amino acids. CDR3 sequence: CASSQEAPGNGQPQHF. For the CDR3, the DNA is TGCGCCAGCAGCCAAGAAGCACCAGGTAATGGGCAGCCCCAGCATTTT.

This clone appeared a single time. This chain joins TRBV27 and TRBJ1-3; the match to TRBD1 covers 7 bases. The CDR3 sequence is 21 residues long. V shed 5 bases and J 5 bases; nucleotides not matched to a gene: 27. CDR1 and CDR2 (germline): MNHEY, SMNVEV (reference sequence). The CDR3 nucleotides are TGTGCCAGCAGTCCCACGGGTAGCCAAAGAGTACCGGACAGGAGCCGAAACACCATATATTTT. Its translation is CASSPTGSQRVPDRSRNTIYF.

V gene TRBV5-8 combines with J gene TRBJ1-2, with 11 bases aligning to TRBD1. Trimming took 6 bases from V and 2 from J; bases not matched to a gene: 6. This CDR3 is 15 amino acids long. The germline CDR1 and CDR2 sequences are SGHTS and YDEGEE. As DNA, the CDR3 is TGTGCCAGCAATCGCGGGACAGGGGGAAACTATGGCTACACCTTC. This translates into CASNRGTGGNYGYTF.

This chain connects TRBV2 to TRBJ1-5; no clear D gene. The CDR3 is made up of 14 amino acids. CDR1 is SNHLY, CDR2 FYNNEI, per germline. Trimming shortened V by 5 bases and J by 3 bases, and 11 bases separated the two germline ends. The CDR3 is CASSQDSFNQPQHF. In nucleotides, the CDR3 is TGTGCCAGCAGTCAGGACTCTTTCAATCAGCCCCAGCATTTT. The variable domain in full, with the rest retrieved from reference TRBV2 and TRBJ1-5, is EPEVTQTPSHQVTQMGQEVILRCVPISNHLYFYWYRQILGQKVEFLVSFYNNEISEKSEIFDDQFSVERPDGSNFTLKIRSTKLEDSAMYFCASSQDSFNQPQHFGDGTRLSIL.

The sample holds one count of this clone. The chain has TRBV29-1 and TRBJ2-4; 9 bases are shared with TRBD1. The CDR3 runs to 14 residues. V dropped 6 bases and J dropped 7; count of bases not matched to a gene: 10. The germline V gene encodes CDR1 SQVTM and CDR2 ANQGSEA. CDR3 sequence (DNA): TGCAGCGTCCTAGGGGGGACAGGGTTGAACATTCAGTACTTC. It yields the protein CSVLGGTGLNIQYF.

The rearrangement joins TRBV7-9 to TRBJ1-5; no clear D gene. The germline V gene encodes CDR1 SEHNR and CDR2 FQNEAQ (reference sequence). This CDR3 spans 16 amino acids. Between the trimmed V and J ends, which lost 1 base and 4 bases, there was a span of 14 bases. This CDR3 reads CASSLGGNIRNQPQHF. The CDR3 bases are TGTGCCAGCAGCTTAGGAGGGAATATAAGGAATCAGCCCCAGCATTTT.

The rearrangement links TRBV5-4 to TRBJ1-1; D is unresolved. The germline gives CDR1 SGHNT, CDR2 YYREEE (reference sequence). The CDR3 runs 15 residues. Trimming took off 0 bases at V and 1 base at J, with 10 bases between the two ends. CDR3 residues: CASSLVGGQNTEAFF. In nucleotides, the CDR3 is TGTGCCAGCAGCTTGGTCGGTGGGCAGAACACTGAAGCTTTCTTT.

This clone occurred a few times. This rearrangement joins TRBV25-1 to TRBJ2-3; TRBD2 matches 9 bases. CDR1 is MGHDK, CDR2 SYGVNS, per germline. With 4 bases clipped from V and 3 bases from J, the junction kept 2 bases outside the gene matches. The CDR3 is made up of 14 amino acids. For the CDR3, the DNA is TGTGCCAGCAGTGTCAGCGGGGGGACAGATACGCAGTATTTT. This translates into CASSVSGGTDTQYF.

This clone showed up just a few times. The CDR3 DNA reads TGTGCCAGTAGTTTCCGGGACAGGTGTGTATATGAGCAGTTCTTC. This sequence encodes CASSFRDRCVYEQFF. This chain links TRBV19 with TRBJ2-1; 8 bases line up with TRBD1. This CDR3 is 15 amino acids long. Unmatched junction bases numbered 11, after V lost 5 bases and J lost 8 bases. From germline, CDR1 is LNHDA and CDR2 SQIVND (reference sequence). Complete variable domain (other parts from reference TRBV19 and TRBJ2-1): DGGITQSPKYLFRKEGQNVTLSCEQNLNHDAMYWYRQDPGQGLRLIYYSQIVNDFQKGDIAEGYSVSREKKESFPLTVTSAQKNPTAFYLCASSFRDRCVYEQFFGPGTRLTVL.

In this sample, this clone turned up once. The chain combines TRBV2 with TRBJ1-5; no firm D call. Germline CDR1 reads SNHLY; CDR2 reads FYNNEI. The CDR3 length is 17 residues. V was trimmed by 5 bases and J by 2 bases, leaving 19 bases between them. CDR3 region: CASSREGIVAGNQPQHF. CDR3 in DNA: TGTGCCAGCAGTCGAGAGGGTATAGTGGCGGGCAATCAGCCCCAGCATTTT.

This chain links TRBV5-1 with TRBJ1-1, with D perhaps matching TRBD1 (5 bases). With 0 bases removed from V and 3 bases from J, the gap between germline ends came to 6 bases. In germline, CDR1 is SGHRS, CDR2 YFSETQ. The length of the CDR3 is 13 residues. In DNA, the CDR3 is TGCGCCAGCAGCTTGGTAGGGGACACTGAAGCTTTCTTT. Translating it yields CASSLVGDTEAFF.

The gene calls are TRBV7-2 and TRBJ1-5, with D possibly matching TRBD1 (5 bases). Trimming removed 1 base at V and 8 bases at J, with 9 bases between. The CDR3 is 13 residues long. Germline loops: CDR1 SGHTA, CDR2 FQGNSA. DNA of the CDR3: TGTGCCAGCAGCTTAGGTCGGGGGAAGCCCCAGCATTTT. Translation gives CASSLGRGKPQHF.

The chain links TRBV4-3 to TRBJ2-3, with TRBD1 as a possible D gene (6 bases). There are 15 residues in the CDR3. V was cut by 3 bases and J by 1 base, with 11 bases left in between. Germline loops: CDR1 LGHNA, CDR2 YSLEER. In DNA, the CDR3 is TGCGCCAGCAGCCACCTTAAGGGGGGCACAGATACGCAGTATTTT. Amino acid sequence: CASSHLKGGTDTQYF.

This chain connects TRBV15 to TRBJ2-1; D ambiguous. Trimming shortened V by 3 bases and J by 4 bases, and 13 bases separated the two germline ends. The CDR3 covers 15 residues. The germline CDR1 and CDR2 sequences are LNHNV and YYDKDF (reference sequence). This chain's CDR3 is CATSSFKGRYNEQFF. The CDR3 DNA sequence: TGTGCCACCAGCAGTTTTAAAGGCAGGTACAATGAGCAGTTCTTC.

The V call is TRBV14, the J call TRBJ2-2, with D hard to call. V lost 0 bases and J 0 bases, leaving 20 bases between the germline ends. CDR1 is SGHDN and CDR2 is FVKESK in the germline V gene. This CDR3 has 20 amino acids. The CDR3 DNA reads as TGTGCCAGCAGCCAAGAGATATTGCGTTCTCCCACTGCGAACACCGGGGAGCTGTTTTTT. This codes for CASSQEILRSPTANTGELFF.

V is TRBV27 and J is TRBJ2-7; perhaps TRBD2 as D (5 bases). Trimming removed 5 bases from V and 0 bases from J, with 11 bases in between. Germline V lookup: CDR1 MNHEY, CDR2 SMNVEV (reference sequence). The CDR3 is 14 residues long. The CDR3 loop is CASSTTGISYEQYF. Here the CDR3 DNA reads TGTGCCAGCAGTACGACCGGGATCTCCTACGAGCAGTACTTC.

This clone was observed a handful of times. The chain links TRBV5-1 to TRBJ2-3; 9 nucleotides line up with TRBD2. V lost 0 bases, J lost 2 bases, and 4 bases stayed unmatched. From germline, CDR1 is SGHRS and CDR2 YFSETQ. The CDR3 covers 16 residues. The CDR3 sequence is CASSLVAGGPTDTQYF. CDR3 in DNA: TGCGCCAGCAGCTTGGTTGCGGGGGGGCCCACAGATACGCAGTATTTT.

This sequence joins TRBV5-5 and TRBJ1-5; D possibly corresponds to TRBD1 (5 bases). The CDR3 loop spans 15 amino acids. V was trimmed by 0 bases and J by 0 bases, leaving 7 bases between them. CDR1 is SGHKS, CDR2 YYEKEE, per germline (reference sequence). The DNA for the CDR3 is TGTGCCAGCAGCTTGGCAGGGAATAGCAATCAGCCCCAGCATTTT. It specifies CASSLAGNSNQPQHF.

This chain connects TRBV20-1 to TRBJ2-5; the match to TRBD1 covers 7 bases. The CDR3 runs to 11 residues. CDR1 is DFQATT and CDR2 is SNEGSKA in the germline V gene (reference sequence). The CDR3 is CRGTEQETQYF. Written as DNA, the CDR3 is TGCAGGGGGACAGAACAAGAGACCCAGTACTTC.

This rearrangement joins TRBV28 to TRBJ1-6; no clear D. V was cut by 6 bases and J by 0 bases, with 12 bases left in between. Germline-derived CDR1 and CDR2 are MDHEN and SYDVKM. CDR3 length equals 16 residues. The CDR3 sequence: CASSPGTSSYNSPLHF. In nucleotides, the CDR3 is TGTGCCAGCAGCCCAGGCACAAGCTCCTATAATTCACCCCTCCACTTT. The entire variable domain, with the rest obtained from reference TRBV28 and TRBJ1-6, is as follows: DVKVTQSSRYLVKRTGEKVFLECVQDMDHENMFWYRQDPGLGLRLIYFSYDVKMKEKGDIPEGYSVSREKKERFSLILESASTNQTSMYLCASSPGTSSYNSPLHFGNGTRLTVT.

The chain is built from TRBV2 and TRBJ2-5; 12 bases fit TRBD2. The germline V gene has CDR1 SNHLY and CDR2 FYNNEI. The CDR3 totals 17 residues. With V trimmed by 8 bases and J by 2 bases, 12 bases remained unmatched. The CDR3 coding sequence is TGTGCCAGCGGGTGGGCTAGCGGGGGGGAGGGGCAAGAGACCCAGTACTTC. Encoded protein: CASGWASGGEGQETQYF. Full variable domain (missing parts from reference TRBV2 and TRBJ2-5): EPEVTQTPSHQVTQMGQEVILRCVPISNHLYFYWYRQILGQKVEFLVSFYNNEISEKSEIFDDQFSVERPDGSNFTLKIRSTKLEDSAMYFCASGWASGGEGQETQYFGPGTRLLVL.

The genes are TRBV4-1 and TRBJ2-1, with 10 bases that match TRBD2. Trimming cost V 2 bases and J 0 bases; bases outside gene matches: 10. The germline V gene encodes CDR1 MGHRA and CDR2 YSYEKL. CDR3 length equals 19 residues. This CDR3 reads CASSQPLAGAPFSYNEQFF. CDR3 coding DNA: TGCGCCAGCAGCCAACCGCTAGCGGGGGCGCCTTTCTCCTACAATGAGCAGTTCTTC.

J is TRBJ2-2 and V is TRBV5-1; D not certain. V was pared by 4 bases and J by 6 bases, with 10 bases between. The CDR3 consists of 13 residues. CDR1 and CDR2 from the germline V gene are SGHRS and YFSETQ. The CDR3 DNA is TGCGCCAGCAGCCCCTACCGGGCCGGGGAGCTGTTTTTT. This translates into CASSPYRAGELFF.

The chain employs TRBV6-1 and TRBJ1-2, with TRBD1 matching over 8 bases. The J segment lost 5 bases and the V segment lost 0 bases, leaving 5 bases of the junction unmatched. From germline, CDR1 is MNHNS and CDR2 SASEGT. The CDR3 totals 15 residues. The CDR3 spells CASSEAIQGGYGYTF. As DNA, the CDR3 is TGTGCCAGCAGTGAAGCAATACAGGGGGGGTATGGCTACACCTTC.

This chain connects TRBV4-2 to TRBJ1-1; D remains ambiguous. Germline CDR1 LGHNA, CDR2 YNFKEQ. CDR3 length: 14 residues. V lost 1 base, J lost 1 base, and 7 bases lay in between. This CDR3 reads CASSQAHPNTEAFF. In nucleotides, the CDR3 is TGTGCCAGCAGCCAAGCCCATCCGAACACTGAAGCTTTCTTT.